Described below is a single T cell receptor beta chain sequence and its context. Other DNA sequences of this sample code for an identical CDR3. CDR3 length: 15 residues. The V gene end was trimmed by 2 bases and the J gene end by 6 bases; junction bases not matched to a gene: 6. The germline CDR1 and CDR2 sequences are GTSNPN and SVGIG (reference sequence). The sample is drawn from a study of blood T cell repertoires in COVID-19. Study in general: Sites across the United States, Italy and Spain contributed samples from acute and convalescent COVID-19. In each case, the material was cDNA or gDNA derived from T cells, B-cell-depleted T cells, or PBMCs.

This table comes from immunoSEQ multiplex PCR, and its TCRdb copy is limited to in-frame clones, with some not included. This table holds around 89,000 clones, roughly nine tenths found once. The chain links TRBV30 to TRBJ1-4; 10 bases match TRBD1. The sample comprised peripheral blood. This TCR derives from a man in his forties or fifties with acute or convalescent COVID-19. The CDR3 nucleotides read TGTGCCTGGAGTCGACAGGGGGCTGGGGATGAAAAACTGTTTTTT. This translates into CAWSRQGAGDEKLFF. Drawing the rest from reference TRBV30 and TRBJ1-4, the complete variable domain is SQTIHQWPATLVQPVGSPLSLECTVEGTSNPNLYWYRQAAGRGLQLLFYSVGIGQISSEVPQNLSASRPQDRQFILSSKKLLLSDSGFYLCAWSRQGAGDEKLFFGSGTQLSVL.